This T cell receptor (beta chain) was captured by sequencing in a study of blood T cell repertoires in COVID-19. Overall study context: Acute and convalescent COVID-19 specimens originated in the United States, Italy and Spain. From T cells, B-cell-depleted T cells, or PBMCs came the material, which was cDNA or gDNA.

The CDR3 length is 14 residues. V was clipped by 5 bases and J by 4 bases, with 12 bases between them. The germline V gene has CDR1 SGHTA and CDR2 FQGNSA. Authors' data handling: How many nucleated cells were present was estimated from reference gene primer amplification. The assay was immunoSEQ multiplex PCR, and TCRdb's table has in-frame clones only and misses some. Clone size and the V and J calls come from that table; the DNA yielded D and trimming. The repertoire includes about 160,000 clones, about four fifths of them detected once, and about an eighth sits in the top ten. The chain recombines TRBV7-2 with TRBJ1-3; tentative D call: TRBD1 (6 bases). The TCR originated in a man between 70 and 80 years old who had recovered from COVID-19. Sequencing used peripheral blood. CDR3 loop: CASSRTGFGNTIYF. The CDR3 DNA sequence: TGTGCCAGCAGCCGTACAGGGTTCGGAAACACCATATATTTT.